This TCR beta chain comes out of a study of identical twins. A universal primer site came from template switching; cDNA carried unique molecular identifiers. One entry per CDR3 protein, called by TCRdb with MiXCR from the 5' RACE reads. The repertoire holds about 890,000 distinct CDR3 sequences, approximately 13% seen once, with around 1.6% in the top ten. There were only healthy Caucasians among the donors. This sample also belongs to another study, concerning yellow fever vaccine responses in identical twins.

Sequencing input: PBMCs. The sequence was collected from a woman between 18 and 29 years old in good health.

CDR3: CASIKGCNEQFF. The CDR3 DNA is TGCGCCAGCATTAAGGGGTGCAATGAGCAGTTCTTC. The gene calls are TRBV10-1 and TRBJ2-1; D perhaps matches TRBD1 (5 bases). CDR3 size: 12 residues. Germline V gene lookup returns CDR1 WNHNN and CDR2 SYGVQD (reference sequence). V lost 7 bases and J 6 bases, leaving 10 bases between the germline ends.